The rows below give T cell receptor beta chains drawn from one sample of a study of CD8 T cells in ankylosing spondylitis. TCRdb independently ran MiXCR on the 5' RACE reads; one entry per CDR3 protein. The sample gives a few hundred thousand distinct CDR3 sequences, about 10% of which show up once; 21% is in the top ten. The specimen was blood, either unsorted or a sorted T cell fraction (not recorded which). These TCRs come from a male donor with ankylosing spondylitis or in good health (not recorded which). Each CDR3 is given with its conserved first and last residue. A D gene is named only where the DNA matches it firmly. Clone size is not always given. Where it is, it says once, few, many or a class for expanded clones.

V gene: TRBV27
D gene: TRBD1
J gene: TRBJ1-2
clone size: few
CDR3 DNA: TGTGCCAGCAGTTCCCTGGGGGGGACAGGGGAGGGTGGCTACACCTTC
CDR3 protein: CASSSLGGTGEGGYTF

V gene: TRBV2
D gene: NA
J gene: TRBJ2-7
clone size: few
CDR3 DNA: TGTGCCAGCAGTGAAGCACACCGTCCCTACGAGCAGTACTTC
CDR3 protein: CASSEAHRPYEQYF

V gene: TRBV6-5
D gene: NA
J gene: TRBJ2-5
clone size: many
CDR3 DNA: TGTGCCAGCAGTTACTCAAGCCCCCCCCAGGGGGAGACCCAGTACTTC
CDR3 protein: CASSYSSPPQGETQYF

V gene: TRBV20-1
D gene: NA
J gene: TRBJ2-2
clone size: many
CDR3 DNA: TGCAGTGCTGAAGTCCTCGAGAACACCGGGGAGCTGTTTTTT
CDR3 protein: CSAEVLENTGELFF

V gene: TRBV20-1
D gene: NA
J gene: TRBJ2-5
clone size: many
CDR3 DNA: TGCAGTGCTAGAGCGGAGGGGCAAGAGACCCAGTACTTC
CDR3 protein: CSARAEGQETQYF

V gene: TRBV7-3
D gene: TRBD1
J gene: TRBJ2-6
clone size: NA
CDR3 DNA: TGTGCCAGCAGCGCTGGACAGGGGGTTGGTGGGGCCAACGTCCTGACTTTC
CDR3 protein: CASSAGQGVGGANVLTF

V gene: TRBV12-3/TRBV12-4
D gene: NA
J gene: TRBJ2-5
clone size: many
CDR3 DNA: TGTGCCAGCAGTTTTAGTCCCGGCCAAGAGACCCAGTACTTC
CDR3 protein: CASSFSPGQETQYF

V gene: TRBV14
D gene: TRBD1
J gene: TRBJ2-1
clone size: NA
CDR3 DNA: TGTGCCAGCAGCCAAGCAAGGACAGGGGGCAAGGATGAGCAGTTCTTC
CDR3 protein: CASSQARTGGKDEQFF

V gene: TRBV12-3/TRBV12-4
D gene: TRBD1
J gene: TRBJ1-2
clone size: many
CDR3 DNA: TGTGCCAGCAGTCCCGGACAGGCCCCTAACTATGGCTACACCTTC
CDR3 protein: CASSPGQAPNYGYTF

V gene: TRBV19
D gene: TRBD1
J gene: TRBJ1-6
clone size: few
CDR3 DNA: TGTGCCAGTAGCTTGGGACAGCGGAATTCACCCCTCCACTTT
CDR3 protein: CASSLGQRNSPLHF

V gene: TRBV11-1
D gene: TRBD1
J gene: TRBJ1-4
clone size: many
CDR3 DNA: TGTGCCAGCAGCTCGTTAACAGGGGGCGCCTCCCTTAATGAAAAACTGTTTTTT
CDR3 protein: CASSSLTGGASLNEKLFF

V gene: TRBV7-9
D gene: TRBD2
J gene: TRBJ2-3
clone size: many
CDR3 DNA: TGTGCCAGCAGCTTTCTAGCGGGAGGCACAGATACGCAGTATTTT
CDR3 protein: CASSFLAGGTDTQYF

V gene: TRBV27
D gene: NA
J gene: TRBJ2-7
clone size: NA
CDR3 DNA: TGTGCCAGCAGTTTACTTGCAGGCGAGCAGTACTTC
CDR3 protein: CASSLLAGEQYF

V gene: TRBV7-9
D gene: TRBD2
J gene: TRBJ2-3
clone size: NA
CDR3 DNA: TGTGCCAGCAGCAACAGACTAGCGGGCCCAGATACGCAGTATTTT
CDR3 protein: CASSNRLAGPDTQYF

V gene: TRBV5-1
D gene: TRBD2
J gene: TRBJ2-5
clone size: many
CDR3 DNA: TGCGCCAGCAGCCCTTACGGGAGGCAAGAGACCCAGTACTTC
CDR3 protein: CASSPYGRQETQYF

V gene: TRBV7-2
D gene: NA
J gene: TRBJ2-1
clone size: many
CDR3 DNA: TGTGCCAGCACCCACTCAAACGAGGAGCAGTTCTTC
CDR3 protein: CASTHSNEEQFF

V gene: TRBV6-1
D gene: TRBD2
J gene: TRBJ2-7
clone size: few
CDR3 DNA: TGTGCCAGCAGGCTGACTAGCGGGGGGGCCTACGAGCAGTACTTC
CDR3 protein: CASRLTSGGAYEQYF

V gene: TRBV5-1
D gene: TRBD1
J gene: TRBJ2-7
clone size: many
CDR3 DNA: TGCGCCAGCAGCTTGGCGGACAGGGTGCGACCCGAGCAGTACTTC
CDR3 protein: CASSLADRVRPEQYF

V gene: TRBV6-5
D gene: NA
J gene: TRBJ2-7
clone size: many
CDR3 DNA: TGTGCCAGCAGTTACTATCGGGGAACCTACGAGCAGTACTTC
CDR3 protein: CASSYYRGTYEQYF

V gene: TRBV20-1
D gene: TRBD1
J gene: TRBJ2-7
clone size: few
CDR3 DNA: TGCAGTGCTAGAGATCCCGCGGGGACAGGGAGCTACGAGCAGTACTTC
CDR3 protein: CSARDPAGTGSYEQYF

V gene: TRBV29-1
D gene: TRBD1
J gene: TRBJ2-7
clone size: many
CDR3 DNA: TGCAGCGCCCGGGACAGCCTGGAATACGAGCAGTACTTC
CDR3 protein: CSARDSLEYEQYF

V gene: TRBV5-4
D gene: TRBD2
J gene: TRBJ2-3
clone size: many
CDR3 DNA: TGTGCCAGCAGCTTCGGGGGGGCAAGTAGCACAGATACGCAGTATTTT
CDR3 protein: CASSFGGASSTDTQYF

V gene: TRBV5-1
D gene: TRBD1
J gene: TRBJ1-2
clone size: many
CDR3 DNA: TGCGCCAGCAGCTCGGAGACAGGGGATAACTATGGCTACACCTTC
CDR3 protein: CASSSETGDNYGYTF

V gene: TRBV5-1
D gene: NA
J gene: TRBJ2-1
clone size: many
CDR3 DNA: TGCGCCAGCAGCTTGGCGGGCAGGACGAATGAGCAGTTCTTC
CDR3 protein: CASSLAGRTNEQFF

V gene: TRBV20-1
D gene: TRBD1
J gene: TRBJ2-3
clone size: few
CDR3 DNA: TGCAGTGCTAGTTCTTTAATTGGAACCGGGACAGGGACAGATACGCAGTATTTT
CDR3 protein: CSASSLIGTGTGTDTQYF

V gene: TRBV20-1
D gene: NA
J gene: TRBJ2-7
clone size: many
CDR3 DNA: TGCAGTGCTGCTGACCCCGCCCGAAACTTC
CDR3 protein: CSAADPARNF

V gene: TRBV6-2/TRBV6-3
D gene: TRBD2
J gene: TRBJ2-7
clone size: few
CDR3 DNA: TGTGCCAGCAAAACTAGCGGATCACACGAGCAGTACTTC
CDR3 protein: CASKTSGSHEQYF

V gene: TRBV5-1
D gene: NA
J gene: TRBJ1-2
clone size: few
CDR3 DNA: TGCGCCAGCAGCTTGGCCCTTGGGGATCGCTATGGCTACACCTTC
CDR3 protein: CASSLALGDRYGYTF

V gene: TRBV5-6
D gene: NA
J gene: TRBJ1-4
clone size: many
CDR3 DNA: TGTGCCAGCAGCCCACCGGGCCTAAGTGAAAAACTGTTTTTT
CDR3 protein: CASSPPGLSEKLFF

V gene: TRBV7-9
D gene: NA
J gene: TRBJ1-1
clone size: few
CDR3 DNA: TGTGCCAGCAGTCTCGTCCTGGTCAGGGCGAACACTGAAGCTTTCTTT
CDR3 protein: CASSLVLVRANTEAFF

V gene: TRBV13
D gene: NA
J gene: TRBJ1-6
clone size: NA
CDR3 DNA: TGTGCCAGCAGCTTGGAACGACAGTATAATTCACCCCTCCCCTTT
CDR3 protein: CASSLERQYNSPLPF

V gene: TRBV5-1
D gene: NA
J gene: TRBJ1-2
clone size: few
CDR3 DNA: TGCGCCAGCAGCGAGGACACCTTTTACTATGGCTACACCTTC
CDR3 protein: CASSEDTFYYGYTF

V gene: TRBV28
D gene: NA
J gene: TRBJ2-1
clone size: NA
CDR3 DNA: TGTGCCAGCATCTCGGGCGGGGGCATCGCGCGGGAGCAGTTCTTC
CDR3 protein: CASISGGGIAREQFF

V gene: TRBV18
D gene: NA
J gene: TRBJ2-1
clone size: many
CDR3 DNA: TGTGCCAGCTCCCAGCAGGGCAGTGAGCAGTTCTTC
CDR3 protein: CASSQQGSEQFF

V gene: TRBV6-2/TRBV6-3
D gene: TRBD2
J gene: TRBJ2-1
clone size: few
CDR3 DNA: TGTGCCAGCAGTTACCGGACTAGCGGGGGCATATACAATGAGCAGTTCTTC
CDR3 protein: CASSYRTSGGIYNEQFF

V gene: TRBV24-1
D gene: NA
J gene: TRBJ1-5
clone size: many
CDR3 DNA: TGTGCCACCAGTGATTCGGGAGGTACCGACCCCAATCAGCCCCAGCATTTT
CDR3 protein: CATSDSGGTDPNQPQHF

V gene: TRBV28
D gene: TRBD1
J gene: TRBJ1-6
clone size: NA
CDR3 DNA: TGTGCCAGCAGTTTAGGAGGGACAGGGGATTTTAATTCACCCCTCCACTTT
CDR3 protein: CASSLGGTGDFNSPLHF

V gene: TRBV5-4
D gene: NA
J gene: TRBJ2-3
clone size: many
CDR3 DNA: TGTGCCAGCAGCCAGAGTTTTGGGGCTGGGAGCACAGATACGCAGTATTTT
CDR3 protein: CASSQSFGAGSTDTQYF

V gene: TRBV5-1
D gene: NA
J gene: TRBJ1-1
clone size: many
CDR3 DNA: TGCGCCAGCAGCTGGTCCGGACAGAGGGGGAACACTGAAGCTTTCTTT
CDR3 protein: CASSWSGQRGNTEAFF

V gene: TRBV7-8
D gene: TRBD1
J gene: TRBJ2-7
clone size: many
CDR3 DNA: TGTGCCAGCAGCTTAATGGACAGGGGGTTCTCCGAGCAGTACTTC
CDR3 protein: CASSLMDRGFSEQYF

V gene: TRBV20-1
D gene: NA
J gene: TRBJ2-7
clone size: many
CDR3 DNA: TGCAGTGCTAGAGATTTAGTCGGCGCAGGGCATACCTACGAGCAGTACTTC
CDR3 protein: CSARDLVGAGHTYEQYF

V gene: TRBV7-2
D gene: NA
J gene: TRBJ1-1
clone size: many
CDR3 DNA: TGTGCCAGCACCTATGAGGGGCAGGAGAACACTGAAGCTTTCTTT
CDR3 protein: CASTYEGQENTEAFF

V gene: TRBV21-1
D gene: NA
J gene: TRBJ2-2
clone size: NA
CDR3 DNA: TGTGCCAGCAGCAAAACAGGGCGGGGGCGCGGTACCGGGGAGCTGTTTTTT
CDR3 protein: CASSKTGRGRGTGELFF

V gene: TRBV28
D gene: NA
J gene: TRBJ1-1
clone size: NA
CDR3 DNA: TGTGCCAGCAGTTTAAGAATCGGTGGAATGAACACTGAAGCTTTCTTT
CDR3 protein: CASSLRIGGMNTEAFF

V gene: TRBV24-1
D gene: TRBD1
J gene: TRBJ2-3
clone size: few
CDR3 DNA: TGTGCCACCAGTGCCTTGGACAGGATGAGCACAGATACGCAGTATTTT
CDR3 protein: CATSALDRMSTDTQYF

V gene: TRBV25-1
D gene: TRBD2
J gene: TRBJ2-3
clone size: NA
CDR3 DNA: TGTGCCAGCACCCAAACTAGCGGGGGGGCAAAGACGCAGTATTTT
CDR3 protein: CASTQTSGGAKTQYF

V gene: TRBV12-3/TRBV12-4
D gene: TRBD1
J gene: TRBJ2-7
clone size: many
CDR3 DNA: TGTGCCAGCAGCCCCGTGTCAGGGGGTAAATACGAGCAGTACTTC
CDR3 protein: CASSPVSGGKYEQYF

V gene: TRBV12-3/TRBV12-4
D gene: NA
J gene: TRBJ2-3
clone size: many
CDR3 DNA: TGTGCCAGCAGTGGGGCCGACTTCAGCACAGATACGCAGTATTTT
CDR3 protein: CASSGADFSTDTQYF

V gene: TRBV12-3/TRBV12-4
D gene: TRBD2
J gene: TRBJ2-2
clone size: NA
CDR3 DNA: TGTGCCAGCAGCCGTAGCGGGGCCAACACCGGGGAGCTGTTTTTT
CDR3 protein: CASSRSGANTGELFF

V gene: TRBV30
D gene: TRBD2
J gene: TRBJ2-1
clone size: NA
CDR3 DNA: TGTGCCTGGAGTACGCTAGCGGGGGGTTACAATGAGCAGTTCTTC
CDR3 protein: CAWSTLAGGYNEQFF

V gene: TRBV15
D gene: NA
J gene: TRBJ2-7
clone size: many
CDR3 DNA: TGTGCCACCAGCAGAGTTGTACAGGGTGGCTACGAGCAGTACTTC
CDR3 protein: CATSRVVQGGYEQYF

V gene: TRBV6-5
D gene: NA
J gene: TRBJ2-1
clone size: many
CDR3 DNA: TGTGCCAGCAGTTACTCCCTCGGGGCGGGATACAATGAGCAGTTCTTC
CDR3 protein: CASSYSLGAGYNEQFF